The following is a TCR beta chain sequence with its context. MiXCR, applied by TCRdb to the 5' RACE reads, yields one record per CDR3 protein. Among 250,000 to 300,000 distinct CDR3 sequences listed, about 20% were seen once. This specimen belongs to a study of T-cell memory formation after mild COVID-19. This TCR was sampled from a man between 18 and 35 years old who had mild COVID-19 (a few samples of this study predate the infection). Cell type and time point are not known. Sequencing used PBMCs or a T cell subset sorted from them (not recorded which).

CDR3 protein: CASRTGQMMNFYTDTQYF. As DNA, the CDR3 is TGCGCCAGCAGAACGGGACAGATGATGAATTTCTACACAGATACGCAGTATTTT. The chain uses TRBV5-1 and TRBJ2-3; 7 bases are shared with TRBD1. CDR1 SGHRS and CDR2 YFSETQ come from the germline V gene. CDR3 length: 18 residues. The V segment lost 5 bases and the J segment 2 bases; nucleotides outside the gene matches: 17.